Listed below are T cell receptor beta chains from one sample, sequenced in a study of Ad26.COV2.S vaccination and SARS-CoV-2 variants. Assay: immunoSEQ multiplex PCR; the TCRdb copy retains only in-frame clones and omits some. The sample has fewer than 150,000 clones; more than 80% are singletons. The sequences come from peripheral blood, collected after recovery from COVID-19. These receptors were collected from a human donor who had recovered from COVID-19. CDR3s include the opening cysteine and the closing phenylalanine or tryptophan. Each record gives: clone size, J gene, V gene, CDR3 protein. Some rows have no size entry. The others give once, few or many, or a class for an expanded clone.

clone size: -
J gene: TRBJ2-5
V gene: TRBV4-1
CDR3 protein: CASSNQRGASQETQYF

clone size: once
J gene: TRBJ1-1
V gene: TRBV7-8
CDR3 protein: CASSEDRVTEAFF

clone size: -
J gene: TRBJ1-5
V gene: TRBV3-1/TRBV3-2
CDR3 protein: CASSQRGSNQPQHF

clone size: once
J gene: TRBJ1-1
V gene: TRBV28
CDR3 protein: CASSLRGSAEAFF

clone size: -
J gene: TRBJ1-2
V gene: TRBV14
CDR3 protein: CASSHLKTGARGYTF

clone size: -
J gene: TRBJ2-7
V gene: TRBV4-1
CDR3 protein: CASSQRQGPYEQYF

clone size: -
J gene: TRBJ2-3
V gene: TRBV10-2
CDR3 protein: CASSEPPWDYRTDTQYF

clone size: -
J gene: TRBJ1-2
V gene: TRBV27
CDR3 protein: CASTNAGRGGGNNYGYTF

clone size: few
J gene: TRBJ1-1
V gene: TRBV5-4
CDR3 protein: CASSIRQGLEAFF

clone size: -
J gene: TRBJ2-3
V gene: TRBV6-5
CDR3 protein: CASSYSDTDTQYF

clone size: -
J gene: TRBJ1-2
V gene: TRBV10-3
CDR3 protein: CAIRTTENYGYTF

clone size: -
J gene: TRBJ1-1
V gene: TRBV5-5
CDR3 protein: CASSLEPSYTEAFF

clone size: -
J gene: TRBJ1-1
V gene: TRBV5-5
CDR3 protein: CASSFTRGTEAFF

clone size: -
J gene: TRBJ1-6
V gene: TRBV30
CDR3 protein: CAWSTGERASPLHF

clone size: -
J gene: TRBJ1-5
V gene: TRBV24-1
CDR3 protein: CATSSRGINPQHF

clone size: once
J gene: TRBJ1-5
V gene: TRBV15
CDR3 protein: CATSRGTGENQPQHF

clone size: -
J gene: TRBJ1-1
V gene: TRBV7-9
CDR3 protein: CASSFMNTEAFF

clone size: -
J gene: TRBJ2-2
V gene: TRBV9
CDR3 protein: CASSVGGAGELFF

clone size: -
J gene: TRBJ1-1
V gene: TRBV7-9
CDR3 protein: CASSFGGGTEAFF

clone size: once
J gene: TRBJ2-1
V gene: TRBV3-1/TRBV3-2
CDR3 protein: CASSPFSGGGNEQFF

clone size: -
J gene: TRBJ1-1
V gene: TRBV5-4
CDR3 protein: CASSLAGMNTEAFF

clone size: -
J gene: TRBJ2-5
V gene: TRBV11-2
CDR3 protein: CASSFSWGETQYF

clone size: -
J gene: TRBJ1-2
V gene: TRBV5-1
CDR3 protein: CASSPGEGVYGYTF

clone size: -
J gene: TRBJ2-5
V gene: TRBV2
CDR3 protein: CASSDTGGWETQYF

clone size: -
J gene: TRBJ1-2
V gene: TRBV10-3
CDR3 protein: CAIPSDAWDNGYTF

clone size: few
J gene: TRBJ1-1
V gene: TRBV18
CDR3 protein: CASSALQGHTEAFF

clone size: -
J gene: TRBJ1-4
V gene: TRBV2
CDR3 protein: CASRDHRGNEKLFF

clone size: -
J gene: TRBJ2-3
V gene: TRBV10-2
CDR3 protein: CASSETQRFTDTQYF

clone size: -
J gene: TRBJ2-1
V gene: TRBV28
CDR3 protein: CAGDRLAGGSGNEQFF

clone size: -
J gene: TRBJ1-3
V gene: TRBV4-1
CDR3 protein: CASSLDRPAGNTIYF

clone size: -
J gene: TRBJ1-5
V gene: TRBV5-1
CDR3 protein: CASSLEAGHSNQPQHF

clone size: -
J gene: TRBJ1-1
V gene: TRBV5-6
CDR3 protein: CASSLVFFGGLMNTEAFF

clone size: -
J gene: TRBJ1-6
V gene: TRBV5-4
CDR3 protein: CASSSGIGNSPLHF

clone size: -
J gene: TRBJ1-6
V gene: TRBV11-2
CDR3 protein: CASSLGPTSYNSPLHF

clone size: -
J gene: TRBJ2-1
V gene: TRBV5-8
CDR3 protein: CASSPTDWGRYNEQFF

clone size: -
J gene: TRBJ2-5
V gene: TRBV9
CDR3 protein: CASSSSGGSQETQYF

clone size: -
J gene: TRBJ1-3
V gene: TRBV7-2
CDR3 protein: CASSSTLGTGAGNTIYF

clone size: -
J gene: TRBJ1-2
V gene: TRBV28
CDR3 protein: CASRRDSSYGYTF

clone size: -
J gene: TRBJ2-1
V gene: TRBV27
CDR3 protein: CASSRPSYNEQFF

clone size: few
J gene: TRBJ2-7
V gene: TRBV7-9
CDR3 protein: CASSPTTGYEQYF

clone size: -
J gene: TRBJ2-5
V gene: TRBV2
CDR3 protein: CASSERETQYF

clone size: once
J gene: TRBJ2-2
V gene: TRBV5-4
CDR3 protein: CASSLTGLDTGELFF

clone size: -
J gene: TRBJ2-3
V gene: TRBV5-1
CDR3 protein: CASSPGPSGTDTQYF

clone size: -
J gene: TRBJ2-2
V gene: TRBV4-1
CDR3 protein: CASSQELGAVDGELFF

clone size: -
J gene: TRBJ2-4
V gene: TRBV10-3
CDR3 protein: CAIKSGQGRDIQYF

clone size: -
J gene: TRBJ1-2
V gene: TRBV7-2
CDR3 protein: CASSPDSNYGYTF

clone size: few
J gene: TRBJ2-2
V gene: TRBV27
CDR3 protein: CGTRTNANTGELFF